This entry lists 17 T cell receptor beta chains sequenced from one sample in a study of blood T cell repertoires in COVID-19. Produced via immunoSEQ multiplex PCR; TCRdb's table is partial and in-frame only. This table has about 14,000 clones, approximately 90% appearing once. Material for sequencing was peripheral blood. The receptor source for this set is a human donor in a cohort sampled during active COVID-19.

V usage is TRBV28 and J usage is TRBJ1-1; D is undetermined. This CDR3 spans 14 amino acids. V was cut by 0 bases and J by 1 base, with 6 bases left in between. Germline-derived CDR1 and CDR2 are MDHEN and SYDVKM. CDR3 amino acids: CASSLWRENTEAFF. The CDR3 DNA follows: TGTGCCAGCAGTTTATGGCGGGAGAACACTGAAGCTTTCTTT. The variable domain in full, completed from reference TRBV28 and TRBJ1-1, reads DVKVTQSSRYLVKRTGEKVFLECVQDMDHENMFWYRQDPGLGLRLIYFSYDVKMKEKGDIPEGYSVSREKKERFSLILESASTNQTSMYLCASSLWRENTEAFFGQGTRLTVV.

The chain links TRBV27 to TRBJ2-3; 11 bases align to TRBD2. Looked up from germline, CDR1 is MNHEY and CDR2 is SMNVEV (reference sequence). This CDR3 region has 16 residues. After removal of 7 bases from V and 2 bases from J, the junction contained 8 bases not matched to a gene. The CDR3 nucleotides are TGTGCCAGCAATGAGCTAGCGGGGGGATCCACAGATACGCAGTATTTT. Encoded protein: CASNELAGGSTDTQYF.

The J gene is TRBJ2-3, the V gene TRBV9; 7 bases are shared with TRBD1. Germline CDR1 is SGDLS and CDR2 is YYNGEE. J gave up 5 bases and V 0 bases, and 15 bases lay outside the gene matches. This CDR3 region has 18 residues. The CDR3 loop reads CASSVGEGGPTRVDTQYF. In nucleotides, the CDR3 is TGTGCCAGCAGCGTAGGAGAAGGGGGCCCCACGAGAGTAGATACGCAGTATTTT.

CDR3 sequence: CASSPPGQALSYTF. The CDR3 coding sequence is TGTGCCAGCTCACCGCCGGGACAGGCATTGAGCTACACCTTC. The rearrangement joins TRBV18 to TRBJ1-2, with 8 positions matching TRBD1. V trimming: 3 bases; J trimming: 9 bases; junction bases outside the gene matches: 9. CDR1 KGHSH and CDR2 LQKENI come from the germline V gene. The CDR3 sequence is 14 residues long. Full variable domain (outside the CDR3, taken from reference TRBV18 and TRBJ1-2): NAGVMQNPRHLVRRRGQEARLRCSPMKGHSHVYWYRQLPEEGLKFMVYLQKENIIDESGMPKERFSAEFPKEGPSILRIQQVVRGDSAAYFCASSPPGQALSYTFGSGTRLTVV.

V and J are TRBV25-1 and TRBJ1-1, with D possibly matching TRBD1 (5 bases). The length of the CDR3 is 15 residues. The germline V and J ends were trimmed by 3 bases and 0 bases, with 11 bases remaining between them. The V gene's germline CDR1 is MGHDK and CDR2 SYGVNS. The CDR3 DNA sequence: TGTGCCAGCAGTGATCAGGGTAGTTTGAACACTGAAGCTTTCTTT. This translates into CASSDQGSLNTEAFF.

The chain employs TRBV14 and TRBJ2-3, with 7 bases lining up with TRBD2. The CDR3 contains 16 residues. The V gene's germline CDR1 is SGHDN and CDR2 FVKESK. Trimming at V came to 5 bases and at J to 1 base, leaving 9 bases not matched to a gene. For the CDR3, the DNA is TGTGCCAGCAGCGTCATCCCGGGGGGAGGCACAGATACGCAGTATTTT. Its protein is CASSVIPGGGTDTQYF.

The V and J genes are TRBV19 and TRBJ2-7; TRBD1 is a possible D gene (5 bases). This CDR3 has 13 residues. V lost 3 bases and J 5 bases, leaving 11 bases between the germline ends. Germline V lookup: CDR1 LNHDA, CDR2 SQIVND (reference sequence). The DNA for the CDR3 is TGTGCCAGTAGTATTAGACAGCCCGACGAGCAGTACTTC. Translated: CASSIRQPDEQYF.

V gene TRBV11-2 combines with J gene TRBJ2-5; 10 bases are a match to TRBD1. CDR1 is SGHAT, CDR2 FQNNGV, per germline. This CDR3 has 17 amino acids. J lost 4 bases, V lost 1 base, and 9 bases had no gene match. The DNA for the CDR3 is TGTGCCAGCAGCTTAGGTGGGACAGGGGTAATTCGAGAGACCCAGTACTTC. Translating gives CASSLGGTGVIRETQYF.

The chain employs TRBV4-2 and TRBJ1-1; the match to TRBD1 covers 10 bases. Germline CDR1 is LGHNA and CDR2 is YNFKEQ. V lost 5 bases to trimming and J lost 4 bases; unmatched junction nucleotides: 7. This CDR3 contains 15 residues. Here the CDR3 DNA reads TGTGCCAGCAGCTCTACGACAGGGGGCTTCACTGAAGCTTTCTTT. It translates to CASSSTTGGFTEAFF.

This chain uses TRBV10-3 with TRBJ1-2, with D unresolved. Trimming removed 11 bases at V and 4 bases at J, with 20 bases between. Germline CDR1 and CDR2: ENHRY and SYGVKD. This CDR3 has 14 residues. CDR3 DNA sequence: TGTGCCGTAGAAGCAGAATCCGGGGTCTATGGCTACACCTTC. This gives the protein CAVEAESGVYGYTF.

The CDR3 is CASGSPNTGELFF. CDR3 DNA: TGTGCCAGCGGCTCCCCAAACACCGGGGAGCTGTTTTTT. The rearrangement uses TRBV28 and TRBJ2-2; no firm D call. The CDR3 has 13 amino acids. Trimming removed 8 bases at V and 2 bases at J, with 9 bases between. The germline V gene has CDR1 MDHEN and CDR2 SYDVKM.

The chain joins TRBV7-9 to TRBJ1-1; 7 bases map to TRBD1. The V and J ends lost 7 bases and 4 bases, in that order; junction bases with no gene match: 9. CDR3 length: 14 residues. Germline CDR1 is SEHNR and CDR2 is FQNEAQ (reference sequence). The CDR3 protein is CASTTQGLSTEAFF. The CDR3 DNA reads TGTGCCAGCACCACACAGGGGTTAAGCACTGAAGCTTTCTTT.

This clone was seen once. For the CDR3, the DNA is TGTGCCAGCAGGTCTCCTAGCGGTAGCTCCTACGAGCAGTACTTC. It specifies CASRSPSGSSYEQYF. V is TRBV28 and J is TRBJ2-7; the match to TRBD2 covers 7 bases. This CDR3 region has 15 residues. Germline loops: CDR1 MDHEN, CDR2 SYDVKM. Germline trimming cut 6 bases from V and 0 bases from J; bases unmatched to any gene: 8.

This sequence joins TRBV7-6 and TRBJ2-7; 10 bases match TRBD1. The germline CDR1 and CDR2 sequences are SGHVS and FNYEAQ. The CDR3 is 14 amino acids. V lost 5 bases to trimming and J lost 6 bases; unmatched junction nucleotides: 7. This chain's CDR3 is CASSPRDRGGEQYF. Here the CDR3 DNA reads TGTGCCAGCAGCCCCCGGGACAGGGGAGGCGAGCAGTACTTC.

The rearrangement joins TRBV3-1 (or the pseudogene TRBV3-2) to TRBJ2-1; the match to TRBD2 covers 13 bases. The germline V gene encodes CDR1 LGHDT and CDR2 YNNKEL (reference sequence). The junction had 5 bases not matched to a gene; V was cut back by 4 bases and J by 8 bases. CDR3 length: 15 residues. CDR3 sequence reads: CASSRTSGGYDEQFF. The CDR3 region has the DNA TGTGCCAGCAGCCGGACTAGCGGGGGTTACGATGAGCAGTTCTTC.

The V gene is TRBV5-4, the J gene TRBJ1-2, with 7 bases that match TRBD1. V lost 5 bases, J lost 4 bases, and 8 bases stayed unmatched. The germline V gene has CDR1 SGHNT and CDR2 YYREEE (reference sequence). CDR3 length: 14 amino acids. The CDR3 region has the DNA TGTGCCAGCAGTCCAGGGGGGTATTTCTATGGCTACACCTTC. It translates to CASSPGGYFYGYTF.

This chain uses TRBV24-1 with TRBJ1-4, with D possibly TRBD1 on 6 matching bases. Germline V lookup: CDR1 KGHDR, CDR2 SFDVKD. The germline V and J ends were trimmed by 7 bases and 5 bases, with 13 bases remaining between them. This CDR3 spans 14 amino acids. DNA of the CDR3: TGTGCCACCAGAAGGACAGTAGGGAATGAAAAACTGTTTTTT. Its protein is CATRRTVGNEKLFF.